What follows are 8 T cell receptor beta chains derived from one specimen sequenced in a study of shared clonotypes between healthy human individuals. Using immunoSEQ multiplex PCR, the repertoire was profiled, and TCRdb retains in-frame clones only, with some absent. The sample yields 650,000 to 700,000 clones, about nine tenths seen once. Sequenced sample: memory CD8+ T cells from PBMCs. Indicated subset: CD45RO+ cells pooled with CCR7-negative TemRA cells. These receptors were collected from a man younger than 35 in good health. Some clones in this sample may be carry-over from other donors' samples.

The rearrangement joins TRBV14 to TRBJ2-1, with TRBD2 matching over 8 bases. With 0 bases clipped from V and 4 bases from J, the junction kept 5 bases outside the gene matches. Germline V CDR1 and CDR2: SGHDN, FVKESK. This CDR3 is built from 16 residues. The CDR3 loop is CASSQDPSSGYNEQFF. CDR3 DNA: TGTGCCAGCAGCCAAGATCCGTCTAGCGGGTACAATGAGCAGTTCTTC.

This CDR3 is CASSPQRAGGNYEQYF. CDR3 DNA: TGTGCCAGCTCACCACAGAGGGCAGGTGGGAATTACGAGCAGTACTTC. The rearrangement uses TRBV18 and TRBJ2-7; D might be TRBD2 (5 bases). CDR3 length: 16 amino acids. Trimming cost V 1 base and J 4 bases, with 17 bases left between them. Germline-derived CDR1 and CDR2 are KGHSH and LQKENI.

J is TRBJ2-7 and V is TRBV4-2; 15 nucleotides align to TRBD2. From germline, CDR1 is LGHNA and CDR2 YNFKEQ. The CDR3 loop spans 16 amino acids. The J segment lost 6 bases and the V segment lost 4 bases, leaving 7 bases of the junction unmatched. This chain's CDR3 is CASSPSGLAGGREQYF. The CDR3 nucleotides are TGTGCCAGCAGCCCCTCTGGACTAGCGGGAGGGCGCGAGCAGTACTTC.

This clone was observed a few times. This sequence joins TRBV29-1 and TRBJ1-1; tentative D call: TRBD1 (5 bases). The CDR3 is made up of 10 amino acids. Germline values: CDR1 SQVTM, CDR2 ANQGSEA. V lost 5 bases to trimming and J lost 7 bases, with 8 bases between them. The CDR3, as DNA: TGCAGCGTTCTGCAGGGTGAAGCTTTCTTT. Protein: CSVLQGEAFF.

This chain uses TRBV10-3 with TRBJ1-4; possible D gene TRBD1, 6 bases. Germline V CDR1 and CDR2: ENHRY, SYGVKD. CDR3 length: 15 residues. V dropped 3 bases and J dropped 2 bases, with 10 bases sitting between them. The CDR3 loop reads CAISDLRGTNEKLFF. CDR3 nucleotides: TGTGCCATCAGTGACCTAAGGGGGACTAATGAAAAACTGTTTTTT.

V is TRBV6-6 and J is TRBJ1-5; D remains ambiguous. The CDR3 totals 15 residues. With 0 bases removed from V and 2 bases from J, the gap between germline ends came to 8 bases. Germline V gene lookup returns CDR1 MNHNY and CDR2 SVGAGI (reference sequence). The CDR3 reads CASSYSISGNQPQHF. CDR3 nucleotides: TGTGCCAGCAGTTACTCCATTAGCGGCAATCAGCCCCAGCATTTT.

The V and J genes are TRBV27 and TRBJ2-1, with D maybe TRBD2 (5 bases). The germline CDR1 and CDR2 sequences are MNHEY and SMNVEV (reference sequence). The CDR3 totals 12 residues. V shed 4 bases and J shed 8 bases, with 9 bases lying between them. This chain's CDR3 is CASSSGIHEQFF. The CDR3 DNA follows: TGTGCCAGCAGTTCGGGGATACATGAGCAGTTCTTC.

The chain links TRBV10-3 to TRBJ1-1; unclear D gene. V lost 6 bases and J lost 0, with 8 bases in between. Germline V lookup: CDR1 ENHRY, CDR2 SYGVKD. CDR3 length equals 13 residues. The CDR3 protein is CAIRTVMNTEAFF. The DNA of the CDR3 is TGTGCCATCAGGACGGTAATGAACACTGAAGCTTTCTTT.